The 30 T cell receptor beta chains below all came from one sample that was sequenced in a study of T cell responses to AZD1222 COVID-19 vaccine. The protocol was immunoSEQ multiplex PCR, while the TCRdb copy is restricted to in-frame clones and leaves out a portion. The sample includes about 110,000 clones, 89% of them seen just once. Sequenced material: peripheral blood, taken on day 0 of AZD1222 vaccination. The receptors were gathered from an adult in good health.

This clone was detected only once. This chain connects TRBV18 to TRBJ1-1, with D possibly being TRBD1 (6 bases). The CDR3 runs to 14 residues. V lost 1 base and J 3 bases, leaving 9 bases between the germline ends. CDR1 is KGHSH, CDR2 LQKENI, per germline. This CDR3 reads CASSPQGEDTEAFF. The CDR3 DNA follows: TGTGCCAGCTCACCACAGGGGGAGGACACTGAAGCTTTCTTT.

V is TRBV4-1 and J is TRBJ1-1; 8 bases align to TRBD1. The CDR3 consists of 12 residues. V lost 5 bases and J lost 4; bases outside the gene matches: 0. Looked up from germline, CDR1 is MGHRA and CDR2 is YSYEKL. CDR3 region: CASSDRGTEAFF. The CDR3 nucleotides read TGCGCCAGCAGCGACAGGGGCACTGAAGCTTTCTTT.

V usage is TRBV30 and J usage is TRBJ2-2; 10 nucleotides match TRBD2. Trimming took 2 bases from V and 6 from J; bases not matched to a gene: 6. The germline gives CDR1 GTSNPN, CDR2 SVGIG (reference sequence). The CDR3 is made up of 15 amino acids. CDR3 nucleotides: TGTGCCTGGAGTCTAGCGGGAGCTCTTCCCGGGGAGCTGTTTTTT. Protein product: CAWSLAGALPGELFF.

This sequence joins TRBV6-5 and TRBJ2-7, with 10 bases fitting TRBD2. Trimming at V came to 6 bases and at J to 3 bases, leaving 8 bases not matched to a gene. The CDR3 loop spans 15 amino acids. Germline V CDR1 and CDR2: MNHEY, SVGAGI. The CDR3 nucleotides are TGTGCCAGCAGCTATAGCGGGAGGAGCGTCTACGAGCAGTACTTC. This sequence encodes CASSYSGRSVYEQYF.

The sample holds one count of this clone. The chain employs TRBV6-5 and TRBJ1-1; a weak D match, TRBD1 (6 bases). With 8 bases removed from V and 0 bases from J, the gap between germline ends came to 10 bases. Per the germline V gene, CDR1 is MNHEY and CDR2 is SVGAGI. The CDR3 is made up of 13 amino acids. The CDR3 DNA sequence: TGTGCCAGCGGAGACAGGTTGAACACTGAAGCTTTCTTT. This encodes CASGDRLNTEAFF.

The chain employs TRBV28 and TRBJ1-1; D gene unclear. The V and J ends lost 6 bases and 9 bases respectively, with 11 bases between them. Germline V gene lookup returns CDR1 MDHEN and CDR2 SYDVKM. The CDR3 is 11 residues long. The CDR3 loop reads CASSLDGQAFF. The CDR3 DNA reads TGTGCCAGCAGCCTGGACGGCCAAGCTTTCTTT.

This sequence joins TRBV11-3 and TRBJ2-5, with D perhaps TRBD1 or TRBD2 (5 bases each). The CDR3 has 13 residues. The germline V and J ends were trimmed by 5 bases and 2 bases, with 9 bases remaining between them. CDR1 is SGHNT and CDR2 is YENEEA in the germline V gene. Here the CDR3 DNA reads TGTGCCAGCAGCCGGGGCCTGCAAGAGACCCAGTACTTC. This encodes CASSRGLQETQYF.

This chain uses TRBV28 with TRBJ1-2; D call uncertain. Trimming stripped 8 bases from V and 8 bases from J, with 21 bases between. The CDR3 spans 14 residues. Germline V gene data show CDR1 as MDHEN and CDR2 as SYDVKM. CDR3: CASRPSLSVGGYTF. The CDR3 coding sequence is TGTGCCAGCCGTCCTTCGCTCTCAGTTGGGGGCTACACCTTC.

V and J are TRBV4-1 and TRBJ2-3, with 9 bases that match TRBD2. CDR1 is MGHRA, CDR2 YSYEKL, per germline. The CDR3 is 17 amino acids. J gave up 4 bases and V 6 bases, and 14 bases lay outside the gene matches. In DNA, the CDR3 is TGCGCCAGCAGTCCCCCCCTGAGTAGCGGGAGACCAGATACGCAGTATTTT. Protein sequence: CASSPPLSSGRPDTQYF.

The CDR3 coding sequence is TGTGCCAGCAGCGCCCGTGGGGTTCCGCTGGGGAATGAGCAGTTCTTC. Its translation: CASSARGVPLGNEQFF. The chain links TRBV9 to TRBJ2-1; D is ambiguous. V lost 3 bases and J 7 bases, leaving 20 bases between the germline ends. The length of the CDR3 is 16 residues. Per germline, CDR1 SGDLS and CDR2 YYNGEE. The full variable domain, its missing parts supplied by reference TRBV9 and TRBJ2-1, is DSGVTQTPKHLITATGQRVTLRCSPRSGDLSVYWYQQSLDQGLQFLIQYYNGEERAKGNILERFSAQQFPDLHSELNLSSLELGDSALYFCASSARGVPLGNEQFFGPGTRLTVL.

The chain employs TRBV7-9 and TRBJ1-1; D might be TRBD1 (5 bases). V was pared by 5 bases and J by 1 base, with 8 bases between. Germline V CDR1 and CDR2: SEHNR, FQNEAQ (reference sequence). The length of the CDR3 is 13 residues. CDR3 coding DNA: TGTGCCAGCAGCCCCACAGGGAACACTGAAGCTTTCTTT. It encodes CASSPTGNTEAFF.

CDR3: CASSSIRGNTEAFF. The CDR3 DNA is TGTGCCAGCAGTTCTATTAGGGGGAACACTGAAGCTTTCTTT. V and J are TRBV28 and TRBJ1-1; D is perhaps TRBD1 (5 bases). This CDR3 has 14 amino acids. Germline lookup yields CDR1 MDHEN and CDR2 SYDVKM. Trimming removed 4 bases from V and 1 base from J, with 10 bases in between.

CDR3 residues: CASGGQGRYGYTF. As DNA, the CDR3 is TGTGCTAGCGGGGGACAGGGAAGATATGGCTACACCTTC. The V gene is TRBV2, the J gene TRBJ1-2; 9 bases match TRBD1. CDR1 is SNHLY, CDR2 FYNNEI, per germline. The CDR3 is made up of 13 amino acids. Drawing the rest from reference TRBV2 and TRBJ1-2, the complete variable domain is EPEVTQTPSHQVTQMGQEVILRCVPISNHLYFYWYRQILGQKVEFLVSFYNNEISEKSEIFDDQFSVERPDGSNFTLKIRSTKLEDSAMYFCASGGQGRYGYTFGSGTRLTVV.

The rearrangement links TRBV20-1 to TRBJ1-2; possibly TRBD1 for D (6 bases). The CDR3 spans 13 residues. Trimming removed 3 bases at V and 0 bases at J, with 8 bases between. The germline V gene encodes CDR1 DFQATT and CDR2 SNEGSKA (reference sequence). The CDR3 DNA reads TGCAGTGCTAGTACAGGGACTAACTATGGCTACACCTTC. Translated: CSASTGTNYGYTF.

J is TRBJ2-7 and V is TRBV5-1; 9 bases are a match to TRBD1. V gave up 6 bases and J gave up 2 bases; unmatched junction bases: 6. Per the germline V gene, CDR1 is SGHRS and CDR2 is YFSETQ. This CDR3 region has 14 residues. CDR3 amino acids: CASTWGTGTYEQYF. CDR3 nucleotides: TGCGCCAGCACCTGGGGGACAGGGACCTACGAGCAGTACTTC.

V is TRBV5-4 and J is TRBJ2-6; D gene ambiguous. Trimming stripped 4 bases from V and 0 bases from J, with 2 bases between. Germline CDR1 reads SGHNT; CDR2 reads YYREEE (reference sequence). This CDR3 is 13 amino acids long. This chain's CDR3 is CASSRSGANVLTF. CDR3 nucleotide sequence: TGTGCCAGCAGCCGCTCTGGGGCCAACGTCCTGACTTTC.

V gene TRBV18 combines with J gene TRBJ2-4; 7 nucleotides match TRBD2. Per germline, CDR1 KGHSH and CDR2 LQKENI. There are 17 residues in the CDR3. V gave up 0 bases and J gave up 1 base; unmatched junction bases: 6. The CDR3 nucleotides are TGTGCCAGCTCACCACCAGAGCTAGCGGCGGCCAAAAACATTCAGTACTTC. It is translated as CASSPPELAAAKNIQYF.

The rearrangement joins TRBV2 to TRBJ2-7, with 10 positions matching TRBD2. Germline trimming cut 5 bases from V and 4 bases from J; bases unmatched to any gene: 8. CDR1 is SNHLY, CDR2 FYNNEI, per germline. This CDR3 comprises 15 residues. In DNA, the CDR3 is TGTGCCAGCAGTCTTGGACTAGCGGAGCATTACGAGCAGTACTTC. Translated: CASSLGLAEHYEQYF.

This chain connects TRBV6-5 to TRBJ2-5; D possibly uses TRBD1 or TRBD2 (5 bases each). Per the germline V gene, CDR1 is MNHEY and CDR2 is SVGAGI. CDR3 length: 16 residues. The ends were cut back, 2 bases at V and 4 bases at J, with 17 bases in the middle. The CDR3 bases are TGTGCCAGCAGTTACACCAGCATGAGGGACGTAGAGACCCAGTACTTC. It encodes CASSYTSMRDVETQYF.

V and J are TRBV9 and TRBJ1-4, with D hard to call. V gave up 0 bases and J gave up 5 bases, with 2 bases separating them. The CDR3 has 12 residues. In germline, CDR1 is SGDLS, CDR2 YYNGEE. This CDR3 reads CASSVDNEKLFF. In nucleotides, the CDR3 is TGTGCCAGCAGCGTAGACAATGAAAAACTGTTTTTT.

The J gene is TRBJ2-5, the V gene TRBV6-5; possible D gene TRBD2, 6 bases. Germline CDR1 MNHEY, CDR2 SVGAGI. The CDR3 length is 15 residues. V lost 4 bases and J 3 bases, leaving 15 bases between the germline ends. The chain's CDR3 is CASSLAGSPKETQYF. The CDR3, as DNA: TGTGCCAGCAGTTTGGCCGGGAGCCCAAAAGAGACCCAGTACTTC.

This sequence joins TRBV6-5 and TRBJ1-5; 7 bases line up with TRBD1. This CDR3 region has 15 residues. Trimming at V came to 4 bases and at J to 0 bases, leaving 3 bases not matched to a gene. Germline loops: CDR1 MNHEY, CDR2 SVGAGI. CDR3 sequence reads: CASSSDRTSNQPQHF. The CDR3 nucleotides are TGTGCCAGCAGTTCGGACAGGACTAGCAATCAGCCCCAGCATTTT.

As to this clone: The junction departs from germline at one end; a sequencing error may be responsible. This chain connects TRBV15 to TRBJ2-5; 9 nucleotides align to TRBD1. Germline V gene lookup returns CDR1 LNHNV and CDR2 YYDKDF (reference sequence). CDR3 length: 13 amino acids. Written as DNA, the CDR3 is TGTGCCACCAGCAGAGGCAATGGACAGGGGAGCAACTTC. It yields the protein CATSRGNGQGSNF.

The V and J genes are TRBV28 and TRBJ1-1, with 8 positions matching TRBD1. There are 15 residues in the CDR3. Trimming removed 5 bases from V and 2 bases from J; junction bases left unmatched: 7. Germline CDR1 is MDHEN and CDR2 is SYDVKM. CDR3 nucleotides: TGTGCCAGCAGTCCCCCCGGACAGGGTAACACTGAAGCTTTCTTT. It translates to CASSPPGQGNTEAFF.

The chain has TRBV24-1 and TRBJ2-1; D is perhaps TRBD2 (6 bases). CDR1 is KGHDR, CDR2 SFDVKD, per germline. V lost 3 bases and J 5 bases, leaving 7 bases between the germline ends. This CDR3 is built from 13 residues. The CDR3 region has the DNA TGTGCCACCAGTGATGAGCGGGACAATGAGCAGTTCTTC. Translated: CATSDERDNEQFF.

This chain links TRBV2 with TRBJ1-1, with unresolved D. The CDR3 totals 13 residues. With 5 bases removed from V and 4 bases from J, the gap between germline ends came to 11 bases. In germline, CDR1 is SNHLY, CDR2 FYNNEI. The CDR3 coding sequence is TGTGCCAGCAGTACGAAGGTTTCCACTGAAGCTTTCTTT. Its translation: CASSTKVSTEAFF.

The chain joins TRBV9 to TRBJ1-6; D unclear. V lost 5 bases and J lost 0, with 6 bases in between. This CDR3 has 14 amino acids. Germline V gene lookup returns CDR1 SGDLS and CDR2 YYNGEE. The CDR3: CASRGASYNSPLHF. The CDR3, as DNA: TGTGCCAGCAGGGGAGCCTCCTATAATTCACCCCTCCACTTT.

This chain connects TRBV28 to TRBJ2-7; D might be TRBD2 (7 bases). The germline V gene has CDR1 MDHEN and CDR2 SYDVKM. The CDR3 loop spans 15 amino acids. Trimming shortened V by 3 bases and J by 0 bases, and 12 bases separated the two germline ends. CDR3 residues: CASSFRGGLSYEQYF. In DNA form, the CDR3 reads TGTGCCAGCAGTTTTCGCGGGGGCCTCTCCTACGAGCAGTACTTC.

The sample holds one count of this clone. The CDR3 loop reads CASSEREIPLGNTEAFF. The CDR3, as DNA: TGTGCCAGCAGTGAACGTGAGATACCCCTTGGGAACACTGAAGCTTTCTTT. V usage is TRBV6-1 and J usage is TRBJ1-1, with D unresolved. V was trimmed by 2 bases and J by 1 base, leaving 17 bases between them. Germline CDR1 MNHNS, CDR2 SASEGT. This CDR3 comprises 17 residues.

V usage is TRBV28 and J usage is TRBJ2-3; the D gene is possibly TRBD1 (8 bases). Trimming cost V 6 bases and J 4 bases, with 20 bases left between them. There are 16 residues in the CDR3. Germline V gene sequence: CDR1 MDHEN, CDR2 SYDVKM. CDR3 DNA: TGTGCCAGCAGGCCCCCGGGACTACAGGGGGCAGATACGCAGTATTTT. It codes for CASRPPGLQGADTQYF.